This is a list of T cell receptor beta chains from one sample in a study of blood T cells in healthy people across ages. TCRdb reanalysed the 5' RACE reads using MiXCR and keeps one entry per CDR3 protein. The sample yields roughly 930,000 distinct CDR3 sequences, 40% to 60% seen once. The sequenced sample was blood. These receptors were obtained from a man younger than 45 in good health. Both conserved end residues are part of each CDR3. The D gene is left open where the match is weak. The size field is filled for only some rows; it gives once, few, many or a size class.

d_gene	abundance	j_gene	v_gene	CDR3aa	CDR3nt
-	-	TRBJ2-7	TRBV5-1	CASSPGGQAYNEQYF	TGCGCCAGCAGCCCGGGGGGACAGGCCTACAATGAGCAGTACTTC
-	many	TRBJ1-6	TRBV7-9	CASSSTIRDSPLHF	TGTGCCAGCAGCTCAACTATCAGGGATTCACCCCTCCACTTT
-	-	TRBJ1-6	TRBV13	CASSRWSGARNSPLHF	TGTGCCAGCAGCCGGTGGTCGGGGGCTAGGAATTCACCCCTCCACTTT
-	-	TRBJ2-7	TRBV10-3	CAISETGSSTYEQYF	TGTGCCATCAGTGAGACCGGCAGTTCTACCTACGAGCAGTACTTC
-	few	TRBJ2-3	TRBV28	CASSLWGGAGPTDTQYF	TGTGCCAGCAGTTTATGGGGCGGCGCAGGCCCCACAGATACGCAGTATTTT
TRBD1	-	TRBJ1-1	TRBV2	CASKGQGAHPNTEAFF	TGTGCCAGCAAGGGCCAGGGGGCACACCCGAACACTGAAGCTTTCTTT
TRBD2	-	TRBJ2-1	TRBV18	CASSLGLAGEDNEQFF	TGTGCCAGCTCTTTAGGACTAGCGGGAGAAGACAATGAGCAGTTCTTC
-	-	TRBJ2-1	TRBV20-1	CSARGRAAEQFF	TGCAGTGCTAGAGGAAGAGCGGCTGAGCAGTTCTTC
-	-	TRBJ1-5	TRBV12-3/TRBV12-4	CASSLVSGSYGNQPQHF	TGTGCCAGCAGTTTGGTTAGTGGGAGTTATGGCAATCAGCCCCAGCATTTT
TRBD2	-	TRBJ2-1	TRBV11-3	CASSRLAVEGEQFF	TGTGCCAGCAGCCGACTAGCGGTTGAGGGTGAGCAGTTCTTC
TRBD1	-	TRBJ1-1	TRBV20-1	CSADTGVPTEAFF	TGCAGTGCAGACACAGGGGTCCCCACTGAAGCTTTCTTT
TRBD1	-	TRBJ1-1	TRBV29-1	CSAPRQGMNTEAFF	TGCAGCGCGCCTCGACAGGGAATGAACACTGAAGCTTTCTTT
-	few	TRBJ2-1	TRBV6-6	CASSYSVGLGQRNEQFF	TGTGCCAGCAGTTACTCTGTTGGGCTAGGACAGCGCAATGAGCAGTTCTTC
-	-	TRBJ2-7	TRBV27	CASSVGGKHEQYF	TGTGCCAGCAGTGTAGGGGGAAAGCACGAGCAGTACTTC
-	-	TRBJ1-4	TRBV27	CASSLSGRSTNEKLFF	TGTGCCAGCAGTTTATCAGGGAGGTCAACTAATGAAAAACTGTTTTTT
-	-	TRBJ2-7	TRBV3-1	CASSQDVTASYEQYF	TGTGCCAGCAGCCAAGATGTTACAGCCTCCTACGAGCAGTACTTC
-	few	TRBJ2-3	TRBV2	CASSDQGKDTQYF	TGTGCCAGCAGCGACCAGGGGAAAGATACGCAGTATTTT
TRBD2	few	TRBJ2-5	TRBV20-1	CSASVSAGGGTQYF	TGCAGTGCTAGTGTATCGGCGGGCGGGGGGACCCAGTACTTC
-	few	TRBJ2-1	TRBV6-1	CASSDGGTPSSYNEQFF	TGTGCCAGCAGTGATGGGGGGACGCCGAGCTCCTACAATGAGCAGTTCTTC
-	-	TRBJ2-7	TRBV7-9	CASSSVLGGYEQYF	TGTGCCAGCAGCTCCGTATTGGGGGGATACGAGCAGTACTTC
-	-	TRBJ2-3	TRBV6-5	CASSYGRSDTQYF	TGTGCCAGCAGTTACGGTAGATCGGATACGCAGTATTTT
TRBD1	-	TRBJ2-5	TRBV29-1	CSVDADREPYQETQYF	TGCAGCGTTGACGCGGACAGGGAGCCGTACCAAGAGACCCAGTACTTC
-	few	TRBJ1-2	TRBV7-2	CASSPRAGDNYGYTF	TGTGCCAGCAGCCCAAGGGCAGGGGATAACTATGGCTACACCTTC
TRBD1	few	TRBJ1-2	TRBV5-6	CASSLIQGNYGYTF	TGTGCCAGCAGCTTGATACAGGGGAACTATGGCTACACCTTC
TRBD1	-	TRBJ1-2	TRBV5-1	CASSLEGASGYTF	TGCGCCAGCAGCTTGGAGGGGGCGAGTGGCTACACCTTC
TRBD2	-	TRBJ2-1	TRBV7-2	CASRQRLAGPDNEQFF	TGTGCCAGCAGGCAACGACTAGCAGGCCCGGACAATGAGCAGTTCTTC
-	-	TRBJ1-1	TRBV6-1	CASINQGNTEAFF	TGTGCCAGTATAAATCAGGGGAACACTGAAGCTTTCTTT
-	-	TRBJ2-7	TRBV6-6	CASSSDGEAYEQYF	TGTGCCAGCAGTTCCGACGGGGAAGCCTACGAGCAGTACTTC
-	-	TRBJ2-3	TRBV7-2	CASGPVVPDTQYF	TGTGCCAGCGGACCCGTCGTCCCAGATACGCAGTATTTT
-	few	TRBJ2-7	TRBV30	CAWSSRGTRYEQYF	TGTGCCTGGAGTTCCCGCGGGACCCGCTACGAGCAGTACTTC
-	few	TRBJ2-7	TRBV28	CASTYEQYF	TGTGCCAGCACCTACGAGCAGTACTTC
-	-	TRBJ2-7	TRBV7-2	CASGMRDGTYEQYF	TGTGCCAGCGGAATGAGGGACGGAACCTACGAGCAGTACTTC
TRBD1	-	TRBJ2-3	TRBV12-3/TRBV12-4	CASNLGQAFFSTDTQYF	TGTGCCAGCAACCTCGGACAGGCCTTCTTCAGCACAGATACGCAGTATTTT